These 30 T cell receptor beta chains came from one sample sequenced in a study of beta chain features in type 1 diabetes (dated by TCRdb to 2016 to 2019). The library was prepared using the immunoSEQ multiplex PCR assay. The High Capacity cDNA Reverse Transcription Kit was used to reverse transcribe all of the isolated RNA, meaning that expressed TCRB transcripts were what got sequenced. What TCRdb holds here is the immuneACCESS table cut down to in-frame rearrangements. Part of the clones is not present; checked against another copy, under half of the missing clones reflect an unresolved V gene, and the others are unexplained. The sample table lists 450,000 or so clones, over 9.5% of them with a count of one. The top ten hold approximately 0.05% of the sample. Material: naive CD4+ T cells from blood. Explained via the paper, the cell subset or site label denotes: true naive CD4+ T cells. These receptors came from a young woman in good health.

The table lists this clone with a few counts. The chain links TRBV5-6 to TRBJ2-5; 7 positions agree with TRBD2. Germline V lookup: CDR1 SGHDT, CDR2 YYEEEE. J lost 2 bases, V lost 0 bases, and 7 bases had no gene match. This CDR3 contains 16 residues. This CDR3 reads CASSLAFLAAQETQYF. The CDR3 bases are TGTGCCAGCAGCTTGGCTTTTCTAGCGGCACAAGAGACCCAGTACTTC.

This sequence joins TRBV5-1 and TRBJ2-1, with TRBD2 as a possible D gene (6 bases). Trimming removed 6 bases from V and 7 bases from J, with 20 bases in between. The CDR3 loop spans 15 amino acids. The V gene's germline CDR1 is SGHRS and CDR2 YFSETQ. The CDR3 DNA reads as TGCGCCAGCACCCCCTTGGCTACTGGGGGGAATGAGCAGTTCTTC. This codes for CASTPLATGGNEQFF. Filled out from reference TRBV5-1 and TRBJ2-1, the complete variable domain reads KAGVTQTPRYLIKTRGQQVTLSCSPISGHRSVSWYQQTPGQGLQFLFEYFSETQRNKGNFPGRFSGRQFSNSRSEMNVSTLELGDSALYLCASTPLATGGNEQFFGPGTRLTVL.

The chain employs TRBV7-3 and TRBJ2-1, with 8 bases identical to TRBD2. The ends lost 4 bases at V and 1 base at J; junction bases unmatched: 3. This CDR3 spans 15 amino acids. CDR1 SGHTA and CDR2 FQGTGA come from the germline V gene. The CDR3 loop is CASSSIAGSYNEQFF. CDR3 bases: TGTGCCAGCAGCTCGATAGCGGGGTCCTACAATGAGCAGTTCTTC.

The chain links TRBV4-2 to TRBJ2-1; 10 bases agree with TRBD2. This CDR3 has 16 amino acids. Per the germline V gene, CDR1 is LGHNA and CDR2 is YNFKEQ. The ends lost 1 base at V and 3 bases at J; junction bases unmatched: 3. CDR3 in amino acids: CASSQVAGGGYNEQFF. CDR3 nucleotides: TGTGCCAGCAGCCAAGTAGCGGGAGGTGGCTACAATGAGCAGTTCTTC.

This clone was counted between two and nine times. The rearrangement links TRBV5-1 to TRBJ2-3; 9 nucleotides align to TRBD1. The germline V gene encodes CDR1 SGHRS and CDR2 YFSETQ. V was clipped by 3 bases and J by 5 bases; unmatched bases: 4. The CDR3 runs 14 residues. In nucleotides, the CDR3 is TGCGCCAGCAGCTCCGGGACAGGGAAAGATACGCAGTATTTT. Its protein is CASSSGTGKDTQYF.

This clone came up a few times. The rearrangement links TRBV5-1 to TRBJ1-1, with D hard to call. The CDR3 loop spans 12 amino acids. The germline CDR1 and CDR2 sequences are SGHRS and YFSETQ. The germline V and J ends were trimmed by 7 bases and 7 bases, with 14 bases remaining between them. The CDR3 DNA is TGCGCCAGCGGGGATAATCCAGGTGAAGCTTTCTTT. This codes for CASGDNPGEAFF.

There are a few counts of this clone. The chain combines TRBV9 with TRBJ1-1, with D uncertain. The V end was cut by 3 bases, the J end by 7 bases, with 10 bases between. Germline V CDR1 and CDR2: SGDLS, YYNGEE. The CDR3 is 12 amino acids. The DNA of the CDR3 is TGTGCCAGCAGCGCGAGGACCGGTGAAGCTTTCTTT. It specifies CASSARTGEAFF.

The genes are TRBV2 and TRBJ2-1; the D gene is possibly TRBD2 (6 bases). V was trimmed by 7 bases and J by 10 bases, leaving 17 bases between them. The CDR3 contains 13 residues. In germline, CDR1 is SNHLY, CDR2 FYNNEI. Here the CDR3 reads CASTSKEGLEQFF. CDR3 DNA sequence: TGTGCCAGCACATCCAAGGAGGGTTTGGAGCAGTTCTTC.

The table lists this clone with a few counts. V usage is TRBV5-1 and J usage is TRBJ2-1, with D possibly TRBD1 on 5 matching bases. Between the trimmed V and J ends, which lost 1 base and 2 bases, there was a span of 7 bases. The CDR3 runs 14 residues. Germline assignment: CDR1 SGHRS and CDR2 YFSETQ. CDR3: CASSLTGAYNEQFF. In nucleotides, the CDR3 is TGCGCCAGCAGCTTGACAGGAGCCTACAATGAGCAGTTCTTC. The variable domain in full, with the rest retrieved from reference TRBV5-1 and TRBJ2-1, is KAGVTQTPRYLIKTRGQQVTLSCSPISGHRSVSWYQQTPGQGLQFLFEYFSETQRNKGNFPGRFSGRQFSNSRSEMNVSTLELGDSALYLCASSLTGAYNEQFFGPGTRLTVL.

This clone was detected ten times or more. The chain employs TRBV23-1 and TRBJ2-1; TRBD1 matches 7 bases. TRBV23-1 is sorted into the ORF group, with uncertain function. The CDR3 runs 16 residues. Unmatched junction bases numbered 7, after V lost 2 bases and J lost 3 bases. This CDR3 is CASSQGDRELYNEQFF. Written as DNA, the CDR3 is TGCGCCAGCAGTCAAGGTGACAGGGAACTCTACAATGAGCAGTTCTTC.

The chain couples TRBV7-3 to TRBJ2-3; D ambiguous. CDR3 length: 14 residues. Germline V gene lookup returns CDR1 SGHTA and CDR2 FQGTGA. V was cut by 2 bases and J by 2 bases, with 8 bases left in between. CDR3 bases: TGTGCCAGCAGCTTAGGGCTCACCACAGATACGCAGTATTTT. This codes for CASSLGLTTDTQYF.

Remarks on this clone: The same CDR3 arises from other DNA sequences in this sample as well. CDR3 in amino acids: CASSQDSYGYTF. The CDR3 bases are TGCGCCAGCAGCCAAGACTCTTACGGCTACACCTTC. This rearrangement joins TRBV4-1 to TRBJ1-2, with D uncertain. V was trimmed by 0 bases and J by 8 bases, leaving 7 bases between them. Germline values: CDR1 MGHRA, CDR2 YSYEKL. The CDR3 covers 12 residues.

This clone was counted only a few times. The chain joins TRBV7-9 to TRBJ2-1, with 15 bases identical to TRBD2. The V gene end was trimmed by 6 bases and the J gene end by 4 bases; junction bases not matched to a gene: 10. CDR1 and CDR2 from the germline V gene are SEHNR and FQNEAQ (reference sequence). The CDR3 length is 18 residues. The DNA for the CDR3 is TGTGCCAGCAGACATACCGGGACTAGCGGGAGGAAGTACAATGAGCAGTTCTTC. The encoded protein is CASRHTGTSGRKYNEQFF.

This clone turned up a few times. The rearrangement joins TRBV7-2 to TRBJ2-3; D unclear. Trimming stripped 2 bases from V and 2 bases from J, with 8 bases between. Germline V gene data show CDR1 as SGHTA and CDR2 as FQGNSA. The CDR3 is made up of 14 amino acids. The CDR3 DNA reads as TGTGCCAGCAGCTTACTTCAGAACACAGATACGCAGTATTTT. Protein product: CASSLLQNTDTQYF. Using reference TRBV7-2 and TRBJ2-3 for the parts outside the CDR3, the full variable domain is GAGVSQSPSNKVTEKGKDVELRCDPISGHTALYWYRQSLGQGLEFLIYFQGNSAPDKSGLPSDRFSAERTGGSVSTLTIQRTQQEDSAVYLCASSLLQNTDTQYFGPGTRLTVL.

The V and J genes are TRBV7-9 and TRBJ1-6; tentatively, D is TRBD1 (6 bases). CDR1 is SEHNR and CDR2 is FQNEAQ in the germline V gene (reference sequence). The CDR3 is made up of 15 amino acids. V was clipped by 4 bases and J by 7 bases, with 14 bases between them. CDR3 sequence: CASSYGQRRNSPLHF. In DNA form, the CDR3 reads TGTGCCAGCAGCTACGGACAGCGTAGGAATTCACCCCTCCACTTT.

This clone has just a few counts. This chain joins TRBV7-6 and TRBJ1-2, with a possible D match to TRBD1 (5 bases). Per germline, CDR1 SGHVS and CDR2 FNYEAQ. The CDR3 length is 13 residues. The V and J ends lost 3 bases and 5 bases respectively, with 10 bases between them. The CDR3 sequence is CASSLTQEYGYTF. CDR3 coding DNA: TGTGCCAGCAGCTTGACACAGGAGTATGGCTACACCTTC.

This clone was counted only a few times. V and J are TRBV4-3 and TRBJ2-1, with a weak D call TRBD2 (5 bases). There are 14 residues in the CDR3. V lost 4 bases to trimming and J lost 0 bases, with 7 bases between them. The germline gives CDR1 LGHNA, CDR2 YSLEER. The CDR3: CASSPADSYNEQFF. CDR3 sequence (DNA): TGCGCCAGCAGCCCAGCGGACTCCTACAATGAGCAGTTCTTC.

This clone was recorded a few times. The rearrangement joins TRBV12-5 to TRBJ2-7, with D possibly being TRBD1 (5 bases). Germline CDR1 and CDR2: LGHNT and FRNRAP. Trimming took 1 base from V and 7 from J, leaving 11 bases between them. The CDR3 loop spans 13 amino acids. The CDR3 DNA sequence: TGTGCTAGTGGTTTGGACCCAGGGATGGAGCAGTACTTC. Translated, it gives CASGLDPGMEQYF.

This clone came up a few times. The V and J genes are TRBV11-2 and TRBJ2-1; D is tentatively TRBD1 or TRBD2 (5 bases each). The V and J ends lost 3 bases and 4 bases respectively, with 19 bases between them. The CDR3 consists of 17 residues. Germline V gene data show CDR1 as SGHAT and CDR2 as FQNNGV. The DNA for the CDR3 is TGTGCCAGCAGCTTCCATTGGGGAGACAGCTTATACAATGAGCAGTTCTTC. Encoded protein: CASSFHWGDSLYNEQFF.

This clone has more than one count but fewer than ten. The V gene is TRBV28, the J gene TRBJ2-3, with D perhaps given as TRBD1 or TRBD2 (5 bases each). The ends were cut back, 3 bases at V and 6 bases at J, with 16 bases in the middle. Germline CDR1 is MDHEN and CDR2 is SYDVKM. The CDR3 totals 15 residues. The CDR3 spells CASSFAHGAWDTQYF. The CDR3 coding sequence is TGTGCCAGCAGTTTTGCACACGGGGCCTGGGATACGCAGTATTTT. Complete variable domain (other parts from reference TRBV28 and TRBJ2-3): DVKVTQSSRYLVKRTGEKVFLECVQDMDHENMFWYRQDPGLGLRLIYFSYDVKMKEKGDIPEGYSVSREKKERFSLILESASTNQTSMYLCASSFAHGAWDTQYFGPGTRLTVL.

The rearrangement joins TRBV6-1 to TRBJ2-7; 7 nucleotides agree with TRBD1. The CDR3 is made up of 12 amino acids. The ends lost 6 bases at V and 9 bases at J; junction bases unmatched: 8. CDR1 and CDR2 (germline): MNHNS, SASEGT. CDR3 loop: CASSASGQRQYF. Written as DNA, the CDR3 is TGTGCCAGCAGCGCCTCGGGACAGCGGCAGTACTTC.

This clone was recorded once. The chain recombines TRBV2 with TRBJ1-1, with D tentatively TRBD1 (5 bases). The CDR3 sequence is 13 residues long. CDR1 is SNHLY and CDR2 is FYNNEI in the germline V gene. Trimming pared 6 bases from V and 1 base from J, leaving 9 bases between. Written as DNA, the CDR3 is TGTGCCAGCAGCCTACAGGCGAACACTGAAGCTTTCTTT. It is translated as CASSLQANTEAFF.

Comment on this clone: Other DNA sequences in the sample encode the same CDR3. The chain has TRBV20-1 and TRBJ1-1; D ambiguous. V dropped 2 bases and J dropped 0 bases, with 1 base sitting between them. The CDR3 has 11 amino acids. Germline V gives CDR1 DFQATT, CDR2 SNEGSKA (reference sequence). The CDR3 region is CSARLNTEAFF. DNA of the CDR3: TGCAGTGCTAGACTGAACACTGAAGCTTTCTTT.

The chain joins TRBV7-9 to TRBJ2-4, with 7 bases identical to TRBD2. Germline loops: CDR1 SEHNR, CDR2 FQNEAQ (reference sequence). Unmatched junction bases numbered 6, after V lost 0 bases and J lost 7 bases. This CDR3 region has 15 residues. CDR3 residues: CASSLAMAGVNIQYF. DNA of the CDR3: TGTGCCAGCAGCTTAGCGATGGCGGGAGTGAACATTCAGTACTTC.

This sequence joins TRBV29-1 and TRBJ2-5; D unresolved. Germline V gives CDR1 SQVTM, CDR2 ANQGSEA. V shed 1 base and J shed 7 bases, with 13 bases lying between them. This CDR3 is 13 amino acids long. The CDR3 DNA reads as TGCAGCGTTGAAGGGAGTCAGCGCGGGACCCAGTACTTC. This gives the protein CSVEGSQRGTQYF. Full variable domain (rest looked up from reference TRBV29-1 and TRBJ2-5): SAVISQKPSRDICQRGTSLTIQCQVDSQVTMMFWYRQQPGQSLTLIATANQGSEATYESGFVIDKFPISRPNLTFSTLTVSNMSPEDSSIYLCSVEGSQRGTQYFGPGTRLLVL.

V and J are TRBV30 and TRBJ2-7, with 7 bases matching TRBD1. V lost 2 bases, J lost 1 base, and 5 bases stayed unmatched. Germline V CDR1 and CDR2: GTSNPN, SVGIG (reference sequence). The CDR3 has 14 residues. As DNA, the CDR3 is TGTGCCTGGAGTTATACAGGGGTATCCTACGAGCAGTACTTC. As protein: CAWSYTGVSYEQYF.

This clone was observed a few times. The chain employs TRBV7-2 and TRBJ2-2; D call uncertain. From germline, CDR1 is SGHTA and CDR2 FQGNSA. This CDR3 is built from 12 residues. V was trimmed by 4 bases and J by 4 bases, leaving 4 bases between them. DNA for the CDR3: TGTGCCAGCAGCTCAACCACCGGGGAGCTGTTTTTT. This codes for CASSSTTGELFF.

This clone has only a few counts. The gene calls are TRBV19 and TRBJ2-5; TRBD1 matches 8 bases. CDR1 is LNHDA, CDR2 SQIVND, per germline (reference sequence). The CDR3 runs 13 residues. J was trimmed by 4 bases and V by 4 bases; bases with no gene match: 2. Here the CDR3 reads CASSNTGGETQYF. CDR3 DNA sequence: TGTGCCAGTAGTAACACAGGGGGAGAGACCCAGTACTTC.

This chain links TRBV4-2 with TRBJ2-5; TRBD1 matches 12 bases. V was clipped by 0 bases and J by 5 bases; unmatched bases: 4. This CDR3 region has 16 residues. Germline V gives CDR1 LGHNA, CDR2 YNFKEQ. CDR3 in DNA: TGTGCCAGCAGCCAAGACGGTGGGACAGGGGGCGAGACCCAGTACTTC. This codes for CASSQDGGTGGETQYF.

The chain is built from TRBV6-6 and TRBJ2-1; D is possibly TRBD1 or TRBD2 (5 bases each). Trimming left V 8 bases short and J 7 bases short, with 18 bases between. Germline CDR1 is MNHNY and CDR2 is SVGAGI (reference sequence). The CDR3 extends over 14 amino acids. The CDR3 DNA reads TGTGCCAGCGGAAAGGGGACGGTAGGGAATGAGCAGTTCTTC. Translating gives CASGKGTVGNEQFF.